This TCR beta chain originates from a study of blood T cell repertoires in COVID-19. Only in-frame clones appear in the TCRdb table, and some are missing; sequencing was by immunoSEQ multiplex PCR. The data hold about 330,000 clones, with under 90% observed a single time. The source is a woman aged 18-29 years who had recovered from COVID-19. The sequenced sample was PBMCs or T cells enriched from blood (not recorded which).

The CDR3 nucleotides are TGTGCCAGCAGCTTAGATCTGGCCAGAGGCCCTTATGGCTACACCTTC. It is translated as CASSLDLARGPYGYTF. The chain couples TRBV11-2 to TRBJ1-2; no firm D call. V lost 0 bases and J 5 bases, leaving 16 bases between the germline ends. There are 16 residues in the CDR3. CDR1 and CDR2 (germline): SGHAT, FQNNGV.